The sample holds many counts of the clone carrying this T cell receptor beta chain. Its antigen is as yet unknown. The CDR3 extends 3 residues past the end of the read, so its final part is completed from the germline J gene. These data originate in a study of T cell clonality in common variable immunodeficiency. Study results and caveats: Compared with controls, CVID subjects had fewer shared TCRbeta clones. Links between repertoire features and CVID complications were heterogeneity-limited.

Using immunoSEQ multiplex PCR, the repertoire was profiled, and TCRdb retains in-frame clones only, with some absent. The table lists roughly 79,000 clones, with no singletons. Germline lookup yields CDR1 SQVTM and CDR2 ANQGSEA. There are 15 residues in the CDR3. V was shortened by 2 bases and J by 2 bases, with 15 bases between the two germline ends. The origin of this receptor is a person between 18 and 75 years old in good health. The chain carries TRBV29-1 and TRBJ1-1; tentative D call: TRBD1 (5 bases). The sample taken for sequencing was peripheral blood mononuclear cells. The sequenced part of the CDR3 DNA is TGCAGCGTTGAACTCCGACAGTCCGTAAACACTGAA. It codes for CSVELRQSVNTE. The CDR3 as a whole reads CSVELRQSVNTEAFF.